This T cell receptor beta chain was retrieved from a study of cytomegalovirus exposure and HLA in healthy donors. PCR primers comprised 60 Vbeta and 13 Jbeta primers. Clones were read by immunoSEQ multiplex PCR, and TCRdb kept only the in-frame ones, dropping some. This sample has some 120,000 clones, with approximately 8.8% found just once. V was pared by 2 bases and J by 6 bases, with 9 bases between. This CDR3 region has 12 residues. Germline CDR1 SGHDT, CDR2 YYEEEE. The sequenced material came from PBMCs. This TCR came from a man aged 35 to 55 in good health and CMV-seronegative. The chain recombines TRBV5-6 with TRBJ2-7, with D unclear. CDR3 sequence: CASSFSNFEQYF. The CDR3 nucleotides read TGTGCCAGCAGCTTCAGTAATTTCGAGCAGTACTTC.